The 7 T cell receptor beta chains below all came from one sample that was sequenced in a study of T cells in Graves' hyperthyroidism and ophthalmopathy. TCR beta CDR3 sequences were amplified from RNA transcripts. RT-PCR in the first round (using the HTBI primer set) targeted the TCR CDR3. TCRdb redid the calling of the multiplex PCR reads with MiXCR, one entry per CDR3 protein. In the table there are a few hundred thousand distinct CDR3 sequences, over 45% of which are singletons. Sequencing was done on a sample of peripheral blood or thyroid tissue (not recorded which). These receptors all stem from an adult woman with Graves' disease, either hyperthyroidism or ophthalmopathy (not recorded which).

Points on this clonotype: One end of the junction is discordant with germline, which a read error may explain. The chain carries TRBV7-7 and TRBJ1-4; D may be TRBD1 or TRBD2 (5 bases each). The J call may be incorrect, as the DNA end agrees better with TRBJ2-2. Germline V gene lookup returns CDR1 SSHAT and CDR2 FNYEAQ (reference sequence). The CDR3 loop spans 16 amino acids. Here the CDR3 DNA reads TGTGCTAGCAGCTTAGACGGGACCCTTTTGGGCGGGGAGCTGTTTTTT. Protein: CASSLDGTLLGGELFF.

This clonotype was seen repeatedly, ten times or more. The chain couples TRBV2 to TRBJ1-5; possible D gene TRBD1, 6 bases. Looked up from germline, CDR1 is SNHLY and CDR2 is FYNNEI. This CDR3 comprises 13 residues. V was pared by 2 bases and J by 4 bases, with 6 bases between. The CDR3: CASSETGNQPQHF. In DNA form, the CDR3 reads TGTGCCAGCAGTGAAACAGGGAATCAGCCCCAGCATTTT.

This clonotype has a count of ten or more. This chain joins TRBV5-1 and TRBJ1-5; D unresolved. The ends were cut back, 6 bases at V and 0 bases at J, with 13 bases in the middle. The CDR3 has 15 residues. CDR1 is SGHRS, CDR2 YFSETQ, per germline. CDR3 region: CASTLDGHSNQPQHF. The CDR3 DNA follows: TGCGCCAGCACCCTGGACGGTCATAGCAATCAGCCCCAGCATTTT. Drawing the rest from reference TRBV5-1 and TRBJ1-5, the complete variable domain is KAGVTQTPRYLIKTRGQQVTLSCSPISGHRSVSWYQQTPGQGLQFLFEYFSETQRNKGNFPGRFSGRQFSNSRSEMNVSTLELGDSALYLCASTLDGHSNQPQHFGDGTRLSIL.

This chain connects TRBV11-1 to TRBJ1-6; 10 nucleotides match TRBD1. CDR3 length equals 16 residues. Germline CDR1 reads SGHAT; CDR2 reads FQDESV (reference sequence). Unmatched junction bases numbered 7, after V lost 3 bases and J lost 8 bases. CDR3 protein: CASSFSLGTGDSPLHF. CDR3 coding DNA: TGTGCCAGCAGCTTTTCGTTAGGGACAGGGGATTCACCCCTCCACTTT.

This clonotype was recorded only once. The chain has TRBV12-3 or TRBV12-4 and TRBJ1-5, with D tentatively TRBD1 (6 bases). Trimming cost V 6 bases and J 14 bases, with 20 bases left between them. The CDR3 contains 13 residues. DNA for the CDR3: TGTGCCAGCAGACCCCGGGGGGGCAGCGACGAGCATTTT. Amino acid sequence: CASRPRGGSDEHF.

The CDR3 DNA reads TGTGCTCCACTCGGACAGGGCAAAGGTGACACCATATATTTT. This sequence encodes CAPLGQGKGDTIYF. J is TRBJ1-3 and V is TRBV10-3, with 8 positions matching TRBD1. The length of the CDR3 is 14 residues. The germline V gene has CDR1 ENHRY and CDR2 SYGVKD.

V is TRBV10-3 and J is TRBJ2-7, with 9 bases fitting TRBD1. The CDR3 is 17 amino acids. Germline CDR1 ENHRY, CDR2 SYGVKD. J was trimmed by 2 bases and V by 3 bases; bases with no gene match: 11. This CDR3 is CAISEQSGTGTAYEQYF. CDR3 sequence (DNA): TGTGCCATCAGTGAACAATCCGGGACAGGGACTGCCTACGAGCAGTACTTC.